This T cell receptor (beta chain) was observed in a study of human T cells and chemical hapten exposure. Study-wide results and caveats: The number of TCRs over 1 in 1000 frequency stayed unchanged after DPC.

Time point indicated: healthy volunteer bleed at 2 weeks. Unseparated into fractions, whole blood served as the source from which total RNA was extracted. As the library was built, unique molecular identifiers were attached to individual cDNA molecules. Using its own MiXCR run on the RACE reads, TCRdb lists one record per CDR3 protein. The sample consists of approximately 44,000 distinct CDR3 sequences, 3.5% to 4.5% of them appearing once. This clonotype was picked up one time. Its target is not known. Since a much larger clone is just one base distant, this may be a read error. This CDR3 has 10 amino acids. The germline V gene has CDR1 SGHAT and CDR2 FQNNGV.

The genes are TRBV11-2 and TRBJ2-7; D unclear. Material: whole blood. The source of this sequence is a human donor in good health. Some clones in this sample may be carry-over from other donors' samples. CDR3 nucleotide sequence: TGTGCCAGCACCTTAATTAGGCAGTACTTC. As protein: CASTLIRQYF.